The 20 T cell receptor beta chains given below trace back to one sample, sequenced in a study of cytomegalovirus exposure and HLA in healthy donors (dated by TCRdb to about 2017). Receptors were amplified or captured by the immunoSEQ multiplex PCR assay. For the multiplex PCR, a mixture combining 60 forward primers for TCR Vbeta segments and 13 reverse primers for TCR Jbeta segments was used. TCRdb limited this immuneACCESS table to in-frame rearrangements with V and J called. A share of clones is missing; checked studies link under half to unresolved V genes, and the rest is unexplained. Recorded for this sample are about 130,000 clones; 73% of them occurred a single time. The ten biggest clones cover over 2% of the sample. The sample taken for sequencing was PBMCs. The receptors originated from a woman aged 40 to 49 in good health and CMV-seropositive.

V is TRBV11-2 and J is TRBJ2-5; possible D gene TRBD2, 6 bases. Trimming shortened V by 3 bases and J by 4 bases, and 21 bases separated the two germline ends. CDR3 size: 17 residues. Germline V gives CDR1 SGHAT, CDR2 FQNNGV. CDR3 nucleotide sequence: TGTGCCAGCAGCTTCCGGAGGGGACGTCGGTGGACAGAGACCCAGTACTTC. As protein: CASSFRRGRRWTETQYF.

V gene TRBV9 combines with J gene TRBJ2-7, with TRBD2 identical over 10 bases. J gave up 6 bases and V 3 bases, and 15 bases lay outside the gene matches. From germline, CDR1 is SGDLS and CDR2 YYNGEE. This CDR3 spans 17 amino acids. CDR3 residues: CASSAAVGLAGDSEQYF. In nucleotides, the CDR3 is TGTGCCAGCAGCGCCGCGGTCGGGCTAGCGGGAGATAGCGAGCAGTACTTC.

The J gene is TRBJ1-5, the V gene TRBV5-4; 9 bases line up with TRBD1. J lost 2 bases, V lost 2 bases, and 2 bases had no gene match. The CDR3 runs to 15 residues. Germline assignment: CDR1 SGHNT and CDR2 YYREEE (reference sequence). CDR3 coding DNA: TGTGCCAGCAGCTTACAGGGGGCGGGCAATCAGCCCCAGCATTTT. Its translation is CASSLQGAGNQPQHF. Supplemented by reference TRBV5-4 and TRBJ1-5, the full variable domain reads ETGVTQSPTHLIKTRGQQVTLRCSSQSGHNTVSWYQQALGQGPQFIFQYYREEENGRGNFPPRFSGLQFPNYSSELNVNALELDDSALYLCASSLQGAGNQPQHFGDGTRLSIL.

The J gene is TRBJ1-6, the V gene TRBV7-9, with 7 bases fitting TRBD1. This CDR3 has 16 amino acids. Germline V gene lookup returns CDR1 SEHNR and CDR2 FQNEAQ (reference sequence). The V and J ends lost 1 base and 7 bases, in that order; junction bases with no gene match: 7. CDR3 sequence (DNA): TGTGCCAGCAGCTTAGGCGGCCAGGGGGGAAATTCACCCCTCCACTTT. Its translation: CASSLGGQGGNSPLHF. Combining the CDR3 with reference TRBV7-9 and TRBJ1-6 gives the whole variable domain DTGVSQNPRHKITKRGQNVTFRCDPISEHNRLYWYRQTLGQGPEFLTYFQNEAQLEKSRLLSDRFSAERPKGSFSTLEIQRTEQGDSAMYLCASSLGGQGGNSPLHFGNGTRLTVT.

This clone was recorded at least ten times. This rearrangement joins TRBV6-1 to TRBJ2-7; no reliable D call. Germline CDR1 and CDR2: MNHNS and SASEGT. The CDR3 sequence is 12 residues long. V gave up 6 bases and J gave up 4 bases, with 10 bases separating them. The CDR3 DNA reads TGTGCCAGCAGGGCCTTCGGGTACGAGCAGTACTTC. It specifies CASRAFGYEQYF.

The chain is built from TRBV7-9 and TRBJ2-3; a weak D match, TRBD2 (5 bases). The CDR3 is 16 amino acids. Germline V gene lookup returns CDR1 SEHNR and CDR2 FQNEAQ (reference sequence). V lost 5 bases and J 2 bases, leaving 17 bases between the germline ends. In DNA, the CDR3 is TGTGCCAGCAGCCGATTTATACTAGAAAACACAGATACGCAGTATTTT. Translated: CASSRFILENTDTQYF.

The CDR3 bases are TGTGCCAGCAGCGTAGCGGCAGGGGAATTTTATTCCTACGAGCAGTACTTC. Translated: CASSVAAGEFYSYEQYF. This chain uses TRBV9 with TRBJ2-7, with D tentatively TRBD1 (6 bases). Germline V gives CDR1 SGDLS, CDR2 YYNGEE. The CDR3 consists of 17 residues. V gave up 0 bases and J gave up 1 base, with 17 bases separating them.

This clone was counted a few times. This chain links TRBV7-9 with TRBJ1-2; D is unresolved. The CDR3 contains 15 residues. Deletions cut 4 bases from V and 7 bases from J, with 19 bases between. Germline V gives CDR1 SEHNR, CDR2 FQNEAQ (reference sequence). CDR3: CASSSGLQAFGGYTF. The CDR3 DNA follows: TGTGCCAGCAGCTCTGGACTCCAGGCCTTTGGTGGCTACACCTTC. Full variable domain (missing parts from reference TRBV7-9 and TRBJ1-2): DTGVSQNPRHKITKRGQNVTFRCDPISEHNRLYWYRQTLGQGPEFLTYFQNEAQLEKSRLLSDRFSAERPKGSFSTLEIQRTEQGDSAMYLCASSSGLQAFGGYTFGSGTRLTVV.

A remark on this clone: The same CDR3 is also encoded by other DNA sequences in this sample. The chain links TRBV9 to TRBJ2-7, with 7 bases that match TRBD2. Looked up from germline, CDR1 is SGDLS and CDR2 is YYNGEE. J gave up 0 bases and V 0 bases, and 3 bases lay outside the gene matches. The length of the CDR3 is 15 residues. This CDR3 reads CASSVASGGSYEQYF. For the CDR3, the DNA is TGTGCCAGCAGCGTAGCTTCGGGGGGCTCCTACGAGCAGTACTTC.

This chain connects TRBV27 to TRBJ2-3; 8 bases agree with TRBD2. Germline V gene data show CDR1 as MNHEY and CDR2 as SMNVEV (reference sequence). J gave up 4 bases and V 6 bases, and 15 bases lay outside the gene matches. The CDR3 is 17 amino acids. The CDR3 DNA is TGTGCCAGCAGCCTCCCATCCGGGACTAGGTATTCAGATACGCAGTATTTT. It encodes CASSLPSGTRYSDTQYF.

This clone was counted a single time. CDR3 sequence (DNA): TGTGCCAGCTCACCACCAGGGGCTCGGGACTCCAATCAGCCCCAGCATTTT. The encoded protein is CASSPPGARDSNQPQHF. The chain couples TRBV18 to TRBJ1-5, with a possible D match to TRBD1 (5 bases). Trimming took off 0 bases at V and 3 bases at J, with 15 bases between the two ends. This CDR3 comprises 17 residues. Germline CDR1 reads KGHSH; CDR2 reads LQKENI. Complete variable domain (other parts from reference TRBV18 and TRBJ1-5): NAGVMQNPRHLVRRRGQEARLRCSPMKGHSHVYWYRQLPEEGLKFMVYLQKENIIDESGMPKERFSAEFPKEGPSILRIQQVVRGDSAAYFCASSPPGARDSNQPQHFGDGTRLSIL.

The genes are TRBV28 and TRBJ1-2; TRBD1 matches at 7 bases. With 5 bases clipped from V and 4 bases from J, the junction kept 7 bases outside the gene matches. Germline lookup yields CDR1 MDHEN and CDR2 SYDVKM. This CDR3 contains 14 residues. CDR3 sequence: CASSEGGVSYGYTF. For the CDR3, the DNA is TGTGCCAGCAGTGAAGGGGGCGTCAGCTATGGCTACACCTTC.

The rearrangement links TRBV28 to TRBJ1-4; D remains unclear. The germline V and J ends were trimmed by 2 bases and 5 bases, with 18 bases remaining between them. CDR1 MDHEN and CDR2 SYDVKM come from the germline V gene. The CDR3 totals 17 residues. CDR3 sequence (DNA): TGTGCCAGCAGTTTACCCCCTAGCGACCCATCGAATGAAAAACTGTTTTTT. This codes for CASSLPPSDPSNEKLFF.

The CDR3 is CASREGQPNQPQHF. CDR3 DNA: TGTGCCAGCAGGGAGGGACAGCCTAATCAGCCCCAGCATTTT. This chain links TRBV2 with TRBJ1-5; 7 bases line up with TRBD1. The germline CDR1 and CDR2 sequences are SNHLY and FYNNEI. The CDR3 runs to 14 residues. V lost 6 bases to trimming and J lost 4 bases; unmatched junction nucleotides: 6.

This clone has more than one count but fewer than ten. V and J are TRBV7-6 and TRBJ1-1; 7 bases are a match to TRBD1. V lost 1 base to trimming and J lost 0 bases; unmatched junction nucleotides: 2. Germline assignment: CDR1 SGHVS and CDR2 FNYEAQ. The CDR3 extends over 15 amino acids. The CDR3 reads CASSLVTGVNTEAFF. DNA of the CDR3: TGTGCCAGCAGCTTAGTAACAGGGGTGAACACTGAAGCTTTCTTT. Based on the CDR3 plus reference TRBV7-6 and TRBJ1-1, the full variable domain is GAGVSQSPRYKVTKRGQDVALRCDPISGHVSLYWYRQALGQGPEFLTYFNYEAQQDKSGLPNDRFSAERPEGSISTLTIQRTEQRDSAMYRCASSLVTGVNTEAFFGQGTRLTVV.

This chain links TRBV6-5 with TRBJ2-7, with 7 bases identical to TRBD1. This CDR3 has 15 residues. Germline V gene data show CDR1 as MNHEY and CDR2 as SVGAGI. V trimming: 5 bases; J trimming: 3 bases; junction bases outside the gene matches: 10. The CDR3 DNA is TGTGCCAGCAGTCCTACAGGGGCACTTTTCTACGAGCAGTACTTC. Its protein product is CASSPTGALFYEQYF.

CDR3 sequence: CASSLERNTEAFF. CDR3 DNA sequence: TGTGCCAGCAGCTTGGAGAGAAACACTGAAGCTTTCTTT. V is TRBV11-3 and J is TRBJ1-1; D gene uncertain. The CDR3 loop spans 13 amino acids. Germline V gene lookup returns CDR1 SGHNT and CDR2 YENEEA. Trimming left V 3 bases short and J 2 bases short, with 7 bases between.

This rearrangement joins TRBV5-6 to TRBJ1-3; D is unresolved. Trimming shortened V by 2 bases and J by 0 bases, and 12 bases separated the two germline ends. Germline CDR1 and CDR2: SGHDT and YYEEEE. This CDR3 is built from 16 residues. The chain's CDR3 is CASSFPGSISGNTIYF. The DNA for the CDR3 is TGTGCCAGCAGCTTTCCGGGGTCAATCTCTGGAAACACCATATATTTT.

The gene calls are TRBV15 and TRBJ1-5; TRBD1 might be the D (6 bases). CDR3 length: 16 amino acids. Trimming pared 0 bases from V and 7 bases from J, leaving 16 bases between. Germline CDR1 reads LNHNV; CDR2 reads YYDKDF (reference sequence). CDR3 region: CATSRDGAGGQQPQHF. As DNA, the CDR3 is TGTGCCACCAGCAGAGATGGGGCGGGGGGACAACAGCCCCAGCATTTT.

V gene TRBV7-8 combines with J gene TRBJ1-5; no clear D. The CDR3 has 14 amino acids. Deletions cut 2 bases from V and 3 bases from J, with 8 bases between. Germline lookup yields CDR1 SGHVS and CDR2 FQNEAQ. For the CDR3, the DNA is TGTGCCAGCAGCTTATCAGGCCTCAATCAGCCCCAGCATTTT. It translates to CASSLSGLNQPQHF.